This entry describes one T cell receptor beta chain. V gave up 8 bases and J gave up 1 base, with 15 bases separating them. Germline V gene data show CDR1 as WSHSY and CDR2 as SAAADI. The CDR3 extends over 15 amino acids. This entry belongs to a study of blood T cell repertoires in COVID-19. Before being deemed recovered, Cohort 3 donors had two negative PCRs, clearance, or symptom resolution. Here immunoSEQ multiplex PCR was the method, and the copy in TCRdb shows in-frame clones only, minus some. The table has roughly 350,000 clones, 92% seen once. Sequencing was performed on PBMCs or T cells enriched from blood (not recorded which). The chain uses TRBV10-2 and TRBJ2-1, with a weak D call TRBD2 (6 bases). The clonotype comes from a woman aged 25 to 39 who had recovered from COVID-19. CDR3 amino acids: CASEPAGSSYNEQFF. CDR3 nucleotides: TGCGCCAGCGAACCTGCGGGGAGTTCCTACAATGAGCAGTTCTTC.